This TCR beta chain was captured by sequencing in a study of cytomegalovirus exposure and HLA in healthy donors. In the case of this clone: Antigen: not known.

Repertoires were generated with immunoSEQ multiplex PCR, while TCRdb's copy carries only in-frame clones and drops some. The profile shows 180,000 or so clones, 80% to 90% of them singletons. There are 15 residues in the CDR3. Trimming removed 7 bases at V and 7 bases at J, with 17 bases between. Germline V gene lookup returns CDR1 LNHDA and CDR2 SQIVND (reference sequence). General study results and limits: High sensitivity and specificity were reportedly achieved when the classifier diagnosed cytomegalovirus status. Usually a TCR sequence was rare, but some public TCRs were found in many donors.

The V gene is TRBV19, the J gene TRBJ1-6; a possible D gene is TRBD1 (5 bases). Material for sequencing was PBMCs. This TCR derives from a woman in her twenties or thirties in good health and CMV-seronegative. Here the CDR3 DNA reads TGTGCCAGTAAAAGGACATCCGGGGGGAATTCACCCCTCCACTTT. The encoded protein is CASKRTSGGNSPLHF.